These 25 T cell receptor beta chains originate from one sample sequenced in a study of shared clonotypes between healthy human individuals. Measured with immunoSEQ multiplex PCR; TCRdb has only the in-frame clones, and not every one. The data show approximately 1,500,000 clones, with 95% to 99% seen just once and approximately 0.44% held by the top ten. Sequencing was performed on naive CD4+ T cells sorted from blood. Sample subset: CD45RA+ positively selected. The source is a man under 40 in good health.

In the case of this clone: One end of the junction does not line up with germline, which may come from a read error. The chain joins TRBV7-9 to TRBJ2-1; D not resolved. CDR1 and CDR2 from the germline V gene are SEHNR and FQNEAQ (reference sequence). The CDR3 is made up of 10 amino acids. The CDR3 coding sequence is TGTGCCAGCAGCCTGGGTCCTGGCCTCTTC. Its translation: CASSLGPGLF.

This clone occurred once. The V gene is TRBV28, the J gene TRBJ1-4, with 7 bases identical to TRBD1. V lost 6 bases to trimming and J lost 7 bases; unmatched junction nucleotides: 2. This CDR3 has 12 amino acids. Germline CDR1 reads MDHEN; CDR2 reads SYDVKM. The chain's CDR3 is CASRGQIEKLFF. The DNA of the CDR3 is TGTGCCAGCAGGGGACAGATTGAAAAACTGTTTTTT.

A note on this clone: This sample includes further DNA sequences coding for the same CDR3. The chain employs TRBV27 and TRBJ2-7; D is uncertain. V lost 5 bases to trimming and J lost 4 bases, with 15 bases between them. Per germline, CDR1 MNHEY and CDR2 SMNVEV (reference sequence). The CDR3 consists of 14 residues. CDR3 sequence (DNA): TGTGCCAGCAGTCCCCGGAGTAGGAGTTACGAGCAGTACTTC. Amino acids: CASSPRSRSYEQYF.

In its sample, this clone was seen once. CDR3 in DNA: TGTGCCAGCAGTGAATATCTCGGGTTGGGCGAAAATGAGCAGTTCTTC. This translates into CASSEYLGLGENEQFF. The rearrangement uses TRBV25-1 and TRBJ2-1; D is unresolved. The CDR3 length is 16 residues. The ends were cut back, 0 bases at V and 7 bases at J, with 16 bases in the middle. Germline V CDR1 and CDR2: MGHDK, SYGVNS.

The genes are TRBV6-5 and TRBJ2-2, with D tentatively TRBD2 (5 bases). V was pared by 6 bases and J by 6 bases, with 11 bases between. Per germline, CDR1 MNHEY and CDR2 SVGAGI. This CDR3 is 13 amino acids long. The CDR3 DNA follows: TGTGCCAGCAGGCGGGCTAGGGCCGGGGAGCTGTTTTTT. It translates to CASRRARAGELFF.

V is TRBV28 and J is TRBJ2-7, with D perhaps TRBD2 (5 bases). V was shortened by 7 bases and J by 5 bases, with 21 bases between the two germline ends. Germline lookup yields CDR1 MDHEN and CDR2 SYDVKM. CDR3 size: 15 residues. The CDR3 protein is CASTPLRRNRHEQYF. The DNA for the CDR3 is TGTGCCAGCACCCCCCTAAGGAGGAATCGGCACGAGCAGTACTTC.

This clone came up once. The rearrangement links TRBV5-4 to TRBJ2-5; D gene unclear. This CDR3 contains 14 residues. CDR1 SGHNT and CDR2 YYREEE come from the germline V gene (reference sequence). The V and J ends lost 0 bases and 4 bases respectively, with 10 bases between them. The DNA of the CDR3 is TGTGCCAGCAGCTTGGGGGTGCGTGGAGAGACCCAGTACTTC. It translates to CASSLGVRGETQYF. Full variable domain (rest looked up from reference TRBV5-4 and TRBJ2-5): ETGVTQSPTHLIKTRGQQVTLRCSSQSGHNTVSWYQQALGQGPQFIFQYYREEENGRGNFPPRFSGLQFPNYSSELNVNALELDDSALYLCASSLGVRGETQYFGPGTRLLVL.

This chain joins TRBV11-2 and TRBJ2-5, with 8 bases identical to TRBD1. V dropped 5 bases and J dropped 2; count of bases not matched to a gene: 7. The CDR3 spans 15 residues. CDR1 is SGHAT and CDR2 is FQNNGV in the germline V gene. The DNA of the CDR3 is TGTGCCAGCAGCCCGTTCAGGGGGCCTCAAGAGACCCAGTACTTC. Residues: CASSPFRGPQETQYF.

The chain carries TRBV30 and TRBJ2-7; D is ambiguous. Germline CDR1 GTSNPN, CDR2 SVGIG (reference sequence). This CDR3 has 14 residues. The germline V and J ends were trimmed by 2 bases and 3 bases, with 14 bases remaining between them. The CDR3 DNA reads TGTGCCTGGAGTAACTCTAGGGCCGTCTACGAGCAGTACTTC. Translated, it gives CAWSNSRAVYEQYF.

A note on this clone: Other DNA sequences from this sample encode an identical CDR3 as well. V usage is TRBV29-1 and J usage is TRBJ1-5; 7 bases map to TRBD1. The CDR3 runs to 13 residues. The junction had 8 bases not matched to a gene; V was cut back by 6 bases and J by 6 bases. Germline lookup yields CDR1 SQVTM and CDR2 ANQGSEA. DNA for the CDR3: TGCAGCGTAGCGAGACAGGGTGGTCAGCCCCAGCATTTT. It encodes CSVARQGGQPQHF.

This clone was detected once. V gene TRBV28 combines with J gene TRBJ2-7; weak D call: TRBD1 (5 bases). Germline CDR1 is MDHEN and CDR2 is SYDVKM. The CDR3 is made up of 13 amino acids. Trimming took off 6 bases at V and 1 base at J, with 10 bases between the two ends. CDR3: CASSRAPSYEQYF. DNA of the CDR3: TGTGCCAGCAGCAGGGCTCCTTCCTACGAGCAGTACTTC.

J is TRBJ2-7 and V is TRBV7-9; D is uncertain. Germline V gene data show CDR1 as SEHNR and CDR2 as FQNEAQ (reference sequence). V lost 1 base and J 2 bases, leaving 12 bases between the germline ends. The CDR3 contains 15 residues. The CDR3 here is CASSLGSGRTYEQYF. In DNA, the CDR3 is TGTGCCAGCAGCTTAGGATCCGGACGGACCTACGAGCAGTACTTC.

The V call is TRBV5-1, the J call TRBJ2-2; D unresolved. Trimming took 0 bases from V and 0 from J, leaving 9 bases between them. Germline V gives CDR1 SGHRS, CDR2 YFSETQ. This CDR3 is 16 amino acids long. This CDR3 reads CASSLEVVTNTGELFF. Written as DNA, the CDR3 is TGCGCCAGCAGCTTGGAGGTAGTCACGAACACCGGGGAGCTGTTTTTT.

The gene calls are TRBV29-1 and TRBJ2-1, with 10 nucleotides matching TRBD1. The CDR3 runs to 14 residues. Germline CDR1 reads SQVTM; CDR2 reads ANQGSEA. V trimming: 3 bases; J trimming: 5 bases; junction bases outside the gene matches: 4. CDR3 amino acids: CSVDRDRGDNEQFF. CDR3 bases: TGCAGCGTTGATCGGGACAGGGGCGACAATGAGCAGTTCTTC.

The V call is TRBV7-2, the J call TRBJ1-4; D is possibly TRBD1 (5 bases). Trimming removed 4 bases at V and 10 bases at J, with 13 bases between. The CDR3 has 13 amino acids. Germline CDR1 is SGHTA and CDR2 is FQGNSA. CDR3 sequence (DNA): TGTGCCAGCAGCTACCCGGGACCTCCAAAACTGTTTTTT. It translates to CASSYPGPPKLFF.

The genes are TRBV28 and TRBJ2-1; tentative D call: TRBD1 (5 bases). The germline V gene has CDR1 MDHEN and CDR2 SYDVKM. V was shortened by 10 bases and J by 6 bases, with 7 bases between the two germline ends. The length of the CDR3 is 10 residues. The CDR3, as DNA: TGTGCCACCCAGGGCAATGAGCAGTTCTTC. It specifies CATQGNEQFF. Looking up the rest from reference TRBV28 and TRBJ2-1 gives the full variable domain: DVKVTQSSRYLVKRTGEKVFLECVQDMDHENMFWYRQDPGLGLRLIYFSYDVKMKEKGDIPEGYSVSREKKERFSLILESASTNQTSMYLCATQGNEQFFGPGTRLTVL.

V and J are TRBV5-1 and TRBJ2-1, with D uncertain. The CDR3 loop spans 16 amino acids. In germline, CDR1 is SGHRS, CDR2 YFSETQ. Deletions cut 0 bases from V and 0 bases from J, with 10 bases between. CDR3 residues: CASSLAIQSSYNEQFF. The CDR3 coding sequence is TGCGCCAGCAGCTTGGCCATTCAGAGCTCCTACAATGAGCAGTTCTTC.

This rearrangement joins TRBV7-2 to TRBJ2-4, with no clear D. CDR1 and CDR2 from the germline V gene are SGHTA and FQGNSA. The CDR3 has 14 residues. V was pared by 1 base and J by 5 bases, with 9 bases between. The chain's CDR3 is CASSLDWLQNIQYF. In DNA, the CDR3 is TGTGCCAGCAGCTTAGATTGGCTTCAAAACATTCAGTACTTC.

The chain has TRBV5-1 and TRBJ2-7; D unclear. The V end was cut by 1 base, the J end by 2 bases, with 13 bases between. There are 15 residues in the CDR3. CDR1 SGHRS and CDR2 YFSETQ come from the germline V gene. CDR3 sequence: CASSLISSSAYEQYF. CDR3 DNA: TGCGCCAGCAGCTTGATATCTTCTTCAGCCTACGAGCAGTACTTC.

V and J are TRBV7-2 and TRBJ1-2, with D tentatively TRBD1 (5 bases). Germline lookup yields CDR1 SGHTA and CDR2 FQGNSA. This CDR3 has 14 amino acids. The V end was cut by 1 base, the J end by 7 bases, with 13 bases between. The CDR3 sequence: CASSLGGRGTGYTF. The DNA for the CDR3 is TGTGCCAGCAGCTTAGGAGGTAGGGGTACTGGCTACACCTTC.

V gene TRBV28 combines with J gene TRBJ2-1; D remains unclear. CDR1 is MDHEN, CDR2 SYDVKM, per germline. CDR3 length: 13 amino acids. V lost 2 bases and J lost 6, with 8 bases in between. The CDR3: CASSLSPINEQFF. CDR3 in DNA: TGTGCCAGCAGTTTAAGTCCCATCAATGAGCAGTTCTTC. Looking up the rest from reference TRBV28 and TRBJ2-1 gives the full variable domain: DVKVTQSSRYLVKRTGEKVFLECVQDMDHENMFWYRQDPGLGLRLIYFSYDVKMKEKGDIPEGYSVSREKKERFSLILESASTNQTSMYLCASSLSPINEQFFGPGTRLTVL.

This clone came up once. The CDR3 nucleotides read TGTGCCAGCAGCACTCCGGGGACAGGGGGCGGAAAACTGTTTTTT. Amino acids: CASSTPGTGGGKLFF. The V call is TRBV7-8, the J call TRBJ1-4, with 12 bases identical to TRBD1. Germline CDR1 is SGHVS and CDR2 is FQNEAQ. The CDR3 sequence is 15 residues long. V lost 5 bases, J lost 10 bases, and 8 bases stayed unmatched.

The V and J genes are TRBV9 and TRBJ2-2; D is ambiguous. V was clipped by 0 bases and J by 8 bases, with 8 bases between them. Germline values: CDR1 SGDLS, CDR2 YYNGEE. CDR3 length: 13 residues. The CDR3 region is CASSVAVEGELFF. CDR3 sequence (DNA): TGTGCCAGCAGCGTAGCGGTGGAAGGGGAGCTGTTTTTT.

The gene calls are TRBV2 and TRBJ2-1; D is undetermined. The CDR3 has 15 residues. The germline V gene encodes CDR1 SNHLY and CDR2 FYNNEI. The V end was cut by 5 bases, the J end by 1 base, with 12 bases between. The CDR3 loop is CASSYDLSSYNEQFF. The CDR3 nucleotides read TGTGCCAGCAGTTACGACCTCAGTTCCTACAATGAGCAGTTCTTC.

The rearrangement joins TRBV5-5 to TRBJ1-3, with D hard to call. The V end was cut by 2 bases, the J end by 0 bases, with 6 bases between. This CDR3 is 14 amino acids long. Germline V gene sequence: CDR1 SGHKS, CDR2 YYEKEE (reference sequence). For the CDR3, the DNA is TGTGCCAGCAGCTTTAGAAACTCTGGAAACACCATATATTTT. Translating gives CASSFRNSGNTIYF.